This T cell receptor beta chain comes out of a study of shared clonotypes between healthy human individuals. This CDR3 is built from 16 residues. V lost 5 bases, J lost 4 bases, and 17 bases lay in between. Per germline, CDR1 SGHAT and CDR2 FQNNGV. Study results and limitations: As a rule, naive subsets had a larger estimated richness than memory subsets.

This table comes from immunoSEQ multiplex PCR, and its TCRdb copy is limited to in-frame clones, with some not included. The table shows about 1.1 million clones, with roughly 80% occurring only once. A CD45RA-negative memory subset and a CD45RA+ naive subset were separated from the CD4+ cells. The sample holds one count of this clone. The antigen is unknown. The V and J genes are TRBV11-2 and TRBJ2-2; D may be TRBD1 or TRBD2 (5 bases each). The source material was memory CD4+ T cells from PBMCs. Subset denoted: CD45RA-negative fraction. The clonotype originates from a man younger than 35 in good health. Some clones in this sample may be carry-over from other donors' samples. The CDR3, as DNA: TGTGCCAGCAGCCCCAACCGCCAGGGACCCACCGGGGAGCTGTTTTTT. This encodes CASSPNRQGPTGELFF.